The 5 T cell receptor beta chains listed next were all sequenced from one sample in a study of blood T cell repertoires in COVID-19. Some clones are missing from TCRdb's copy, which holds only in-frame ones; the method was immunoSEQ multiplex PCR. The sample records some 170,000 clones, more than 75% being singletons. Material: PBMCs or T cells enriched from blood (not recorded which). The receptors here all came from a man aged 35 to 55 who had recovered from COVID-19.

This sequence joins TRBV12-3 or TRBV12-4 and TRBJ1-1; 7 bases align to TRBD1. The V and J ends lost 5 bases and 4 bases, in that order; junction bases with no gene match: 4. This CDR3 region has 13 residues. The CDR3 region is CASSPGGGTEAFF. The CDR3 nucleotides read TGTGCCAGCAGTCCAGGGGGAGGCACTGAAGCTTTCTTT.

The CDR3 region has the DNA TGTGCCAGCAGCTCTTACCCCACAGGGGGCATGCAGTATTTT. It yields the protein CASSSYPTGGMQYF. This chain uses TRBV7-3 with TRBJ2-3; TRBD1 aligns across 9 bases. The CDR3 spans 14 residues. With 4 bases clipped from V and 11 bases from J, the junction kept 10 bases outside the gene matches. Per germline, CDR1 SGHTA and CDR2 FQGTGA.

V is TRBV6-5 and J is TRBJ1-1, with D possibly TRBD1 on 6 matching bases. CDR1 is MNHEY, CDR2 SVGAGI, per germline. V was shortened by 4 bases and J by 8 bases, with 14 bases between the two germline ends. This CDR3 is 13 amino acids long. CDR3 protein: CASSWVGTREAFF. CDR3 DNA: TGTGCCAGCAGTTGGGTTGGGACAAGGGAAGCTTTCTTT.

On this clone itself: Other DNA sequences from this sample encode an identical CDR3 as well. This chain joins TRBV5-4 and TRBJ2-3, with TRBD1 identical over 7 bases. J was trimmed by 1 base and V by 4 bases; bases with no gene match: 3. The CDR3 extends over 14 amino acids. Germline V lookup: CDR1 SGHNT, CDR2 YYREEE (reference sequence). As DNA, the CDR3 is TGTGCCAGCAGCCGCGGACAGGGCACAGATACGCAGTATTTT. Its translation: CASSRGQGTDTQYF.

CDR3 coding DNA: TGCGCCAGCAGCTTGCGCGGGGCGGGTGAAAAACTGTTTTTT. Translating it yields CASSLRGAGEKLFF. The genes are TRBV5-1 and TRBJ1-4, with D perhaps TRBD1 (5 bases). The ends were cut back, 1 base at V and 7 bases at J, with 11 bases in the middle. This CDR3 is 14 amino acids long. Looked up from germline, CDR1 is SGHRS and CDR2 is YFSETQ.